A single count supports the clone carrying this T cell receptor (beta chain). Its matching antigen is unknown. Germline V gene sequence: CDR1 SGHVS, CDR2 FQNEAQ. The ends were cut back, 3 bases at V and 1 base at J, with 6 bases in the middle. CDR3 length equals 13 residues. These data originate in a study of T cell responses to AZD1222 COVID-19 vaccine. Points from the study as a whole: Clonal diversity was possibly underestimated, and the donors were mostly white British, with more females. The breadth and depth of Spike-specific TCRs increased once two AZD1222 doses had been given. Vaccine-associated CD4 TCRs spanned spike, dominant at 160-218 and 743-854. Recipients of AZD1222 seropositive at baseline numbered only 5 or 6.

The assay was immunoSEQ multiplex PCR, and TCRdb's table has in-frame clones only and misses some. Seen here are some 170,000 clones, approximately 94% observed once, and the top ten hold just over 5%. The starting material was peripheral blood, obtained 28 days after the second AZD1222 dose. This sequence joins TRBV7-8 and TRBJ1-1, with D uncertain. The clonotype was recovered from an adult who received the AZD1222 COVID-19 vaccine. Here the CDR3 DNA reads TGTGCCAGCAGCTTCGACCAGAACACTGAAGCTTTCTTT. Its translation: CASSFDQNTEAFF.